This TCR beta chain came from a study of blood T cell repertoires in COVID-19. In germline, CDR1 is SGHRS, CDR2 YFSETQ. Trimming left V 0 bases short and J 5 bases short, with 12 bases between. The CDR3 runs to 14 residues. Repertoires were generated with immunoSEQ multiplex PCR, while TCRdb's copy carries only in-frame clones and drops some. The sample consists of 250,000 or so clones, approximately 84% of them appearing once. The sequence came from a man aged 50 or older who had recovered from COVID-19. The sequenced sample was PBMCs or T cells enriched from blood (not recorded which). The chain links TRBV5-1 to TRBJ2-7; tentatively, D is TRBD1 (5 bases). CDR3: CASSLGQGFHEQYF. CDR3 coding DNA: TGCGCCAGCAGCTTGGGCCAGGGATTCCACGAGCAGTACTTC.